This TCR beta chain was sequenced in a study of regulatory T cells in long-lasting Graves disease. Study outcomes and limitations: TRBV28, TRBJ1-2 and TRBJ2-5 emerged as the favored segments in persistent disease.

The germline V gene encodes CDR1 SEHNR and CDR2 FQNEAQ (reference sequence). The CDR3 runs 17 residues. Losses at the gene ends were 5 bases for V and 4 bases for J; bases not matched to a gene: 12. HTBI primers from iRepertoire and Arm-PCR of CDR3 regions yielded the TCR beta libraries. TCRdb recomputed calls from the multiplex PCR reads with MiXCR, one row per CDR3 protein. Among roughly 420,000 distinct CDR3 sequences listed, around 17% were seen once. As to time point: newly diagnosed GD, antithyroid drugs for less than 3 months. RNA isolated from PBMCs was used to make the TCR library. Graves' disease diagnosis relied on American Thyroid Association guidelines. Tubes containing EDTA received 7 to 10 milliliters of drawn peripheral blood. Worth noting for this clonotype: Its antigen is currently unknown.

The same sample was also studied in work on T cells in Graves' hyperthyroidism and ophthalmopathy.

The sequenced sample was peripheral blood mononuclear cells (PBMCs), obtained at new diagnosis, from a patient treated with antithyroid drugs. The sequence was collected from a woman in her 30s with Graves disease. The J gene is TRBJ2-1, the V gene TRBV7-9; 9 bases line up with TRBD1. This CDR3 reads CASSGRRGTGRYNEQFF. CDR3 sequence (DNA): TGTGCCAGCAGCGGAAGGCGAGGGACAGGGCGTTACAATGAGCAGTTCTTC.